The 5 T cell receptor beta chains given below trace back to one sample, sequenced in a study of blood T cell repertoires in COVID-19. Some clones are missing from TCRdb's copy, which holds only in-frame ones; the method was immunoSEQ multiplex PCR. The profile shows 110,000 to 150,000 clones, 75% to 90% of them singletons. Sample: peripheral blood. The receptors come from a woman aged 60 to 75 with active COVID-19.

This chain uses TRBV28 with TRBJ1-6; tentatively, D is TRBD1 (6 bases). Germline V gene lookup returns CDR1 MDHEN and CDR2 SYDVKM. This CDR3 has 11 residues. Trimming left V 6 bases short and J 16 bases short, with 13 bases between. This chain's CDR3 is CASRRGGLLHF. CDR3 sequence (DNA): TGTGCCAGCAGACGGGGGGGCTTACTCCACTTT.

This chain joins TRBV5-8 and TRBJ1-2, with 7 nucleotides matching TRBD1. J gave up 5 bases and V 4 bases, and 11 bases lay outside the gene matches. The V gene's germline CDR1 is SGHTS and CDR2 YDEGEE. CDR3 length: 15 amino acids. The CDR3 DNA sequence: TGTGCCAGCAGCGTCACAGGGGCAACTGGGTATGGCTACACCTTC. The encoded protein is CASSVTGATGYGYTF. Variable domain in full (rest from reference TRBV5-8 and TRBJ1-2): EAGVTQSPTHLIKTRGQQATLRCSPISGHTSVYWYQQALGLGLQFLLWYDEGEERNRGNFPPRFSGRQFPNYSSELNVNALELEDSALYLCASSVTGATGYGYTFGSGTRLTVV.

This chain uses TRBV20-1 with TRBJ1-4, with D unclear. The V end was cut by 7 bases, the J end by 8 bases, with 11 bases between. The CDR3 extends over 11 amino acids. Per the germline V gene, CDR1 is DFQATT and CDR2 is SNEGSKA (reference sequence). The CDR3 sequence is CSVRVAEKLFF. The DNA of the CDR3 is TGCAGTGTGAGGGTTGCGGAAAAACTGTTTTTT.

This chain joins TRBV7-2 and TRBJ1-2, with 8 positions matching TRBD1. The CDR3 sequence is 15 residues long. V gave up 5 bases and J gave up 1 base; unmatched junction bases: 6. Germline V gene data show CDR1 as SGHTA and CDR2 as FQGNSA. This CDR3 reads CASSRDRGFNYGYTF. CDR3 sequence (DNA): TGTGCCAGCAGCCGCGACAGGGGATTTAACTATGGCTACACCTTC. The full variable domain, with the rest looked up from reference TRBV7-2 and TRBJ1-2, is GAGVSQSPSNKVTEKGKDVELRCDPISGHTALYWYRQSLGQGLEFLIYFQGNSAPDKSGLPSDRFSAERTGGSVSTLTIQRTQQEDSAVYLCASSRDRGFNYGYTFGSGTRLTVV.

The chain is built from TRBV5-1 and TRBJ2-7; 8 bases match TRBD2. CDR3 length: 15 residues. V gave up 0 bases and J gave up 9 bases; unmatched junction bases: 11. Per the germline V gene, CDR1 is SGHRS and CDR2 is YFSETQ. The CDR3 nucleotides are TGCGCCAGCAGCTTGGCACTTCTTAGCGGGACGGCGCAGTACTTC. It translates to CASSLALLSGTAQYF.